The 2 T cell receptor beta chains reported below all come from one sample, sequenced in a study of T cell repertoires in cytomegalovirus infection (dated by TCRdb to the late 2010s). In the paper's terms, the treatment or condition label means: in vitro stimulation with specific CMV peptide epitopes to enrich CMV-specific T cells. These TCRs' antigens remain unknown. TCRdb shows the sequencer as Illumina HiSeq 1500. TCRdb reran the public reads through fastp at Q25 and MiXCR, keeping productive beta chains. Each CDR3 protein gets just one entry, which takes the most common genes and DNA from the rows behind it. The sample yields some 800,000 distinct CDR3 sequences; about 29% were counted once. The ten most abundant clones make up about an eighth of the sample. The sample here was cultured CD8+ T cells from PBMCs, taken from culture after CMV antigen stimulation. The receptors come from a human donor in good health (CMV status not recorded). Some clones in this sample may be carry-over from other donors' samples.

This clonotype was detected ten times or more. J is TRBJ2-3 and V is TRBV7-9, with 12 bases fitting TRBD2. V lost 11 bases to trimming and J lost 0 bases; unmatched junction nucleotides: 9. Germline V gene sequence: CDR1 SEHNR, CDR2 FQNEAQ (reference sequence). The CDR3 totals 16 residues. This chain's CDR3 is CAGSTSGGPSTDTQYF. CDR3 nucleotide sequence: TGTGCCGGGTCGACTAGCGGGGGCCCTAGCACAGATACGCAGTATTTT.

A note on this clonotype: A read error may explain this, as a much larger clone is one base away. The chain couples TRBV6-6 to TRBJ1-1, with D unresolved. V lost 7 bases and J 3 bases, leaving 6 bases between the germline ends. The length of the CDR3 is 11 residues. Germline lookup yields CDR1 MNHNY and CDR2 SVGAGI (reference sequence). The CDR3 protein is CASTEDTEAFF. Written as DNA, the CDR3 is TGTGCCAGCACCGAGGACACTGAAGCTTTCTTT.